This T cell receptor (beta chain) was captured by sequencing in a study of breast tumors, draining lymph nodes, adjacent tissues. Study outcomes and limitations: That most tumor T cells come from lymph nodes remained unproven.

Trimming cost V 2 bases and J 6 bases, with 12 bases left between them. Germline values: CDR1 MNHEY, CDR2 SVGAGI. The CDR3 length is 14 residues. Breast cancer patients provided tissue from their axillary draining lymph nodes. A single record per CDR3 protein comes from TCRdb applying MiXCR to the multiplex PCR reads. This sample carries about 140,000 distinct CDR3 sequences, approximately 32% of them seen once, and the ten largest clones take 2.3%. Comments on this clonotype: Its target is unknown.

Sequenced sample: axillary lymph node tissue. The sequence came from a female donor with breast cancer. Some clones in this sample may be carry-over from other donors' samples. V is TRBV6-5 and J is TRBJ2-3; the D is unclear. The CDR3 nucleotides are TGTGCCAGCAGTTACCTCCCCAACCCGGATACGCAGTATTTT. Translated: CASSYLPNPDTQYF.